This TCR beta chain was observed in a study of blood T cell repertoires in COVID-19. Study summary: Some COVID-19 samples were acute and others convalescent; all came from the United States, Italy and Spain. The analysed material was cDNA or gDNA that came from T cells, B-cell-depleted T cells, or PBMCs.

Per the original data handling: For nucleated cells, counts were estimated from reference gene primer amplification. Measured with immunoSEQ multiplex PCR; TCRdb has only the in-frame clones, and not every one. D and trimming come from the DNA, and the V and J calls and clone size come from that table. The top ten clones hold roughly 9.1% of a sample with fewer than 350,000 clones, nearly 90% of them seen once. Per germline, CDR1 SGHVS and CDR2 FNYEAQ. V lost 2 bases, J lost 3 bases, and 3 bases stayed unmatched. The CDR3 runs to 15 residues. This chain links TRBV7-6 with TRBJ2-7; 11 bases align to TRBD1. This clonotype was obtained from a young man with active or convalescent COVID-19. Specimen: peripheral blood. CDR3: CASSLRDRGDYEQYF. CDR3 nucleotides: TGTGCCAGCAGCTTACGGGACAGGGGGGACTACGAGCAGTACTTC.